The next 7 T cell receptor beta chains were all read from a single sample in a study of identical twins' blood T cells. TCRdb fed the 5' RACE reads into MiXCR, producing one record per CDR3 protein. The profile shows fewer than 450,000 distinct CDR3 sequences, roughly 28% of them singletons. The sequenced material came from PBMCs. These receptors came from a woman aged 18 to 49 in good health.

There are a few counts of this clonotype. This chain links TRBV6-2 or TRBV6-3 with TRBJ2-1; D is unresolved. Germline V gene lookup returns CDR1 MNHEY and CDR2 SVGEGT. V lost 2 bases and J lost 8, with 7 bases in between. The CDR3 has 12 amino acids. The CDR3 bases are TGTGCCAGCAGTTACCCCACCGATGAGCAGTTCTTC. Encoded protein: CASSYPTDEQFF.

About this clonotype: At one of its ends the junction is not consistent with the germline gene, which may arise from a read error. V gene TRBV6-2 or TRBV6-3 combines with J gene TRBJ2-2; a weak D match, TRBD2 (6 bases). Germline V gene sequence: CDR1 MNHEY, CDR2 SVGEGT. The CDR3 spans 14 residues. CDR3: CASGMGRYTGELFF. DNA of the CDR3: TGTGCCAGCGGGATGGGGAGGTACACCGGGGAGTTGTTTTTT.

This clonotype was picked up a small number of times. The chain couples TRBV9 to TRBJ1-3; D gene uncertain. CDR3 size: 14 residues. The V end lost 4 bases, the J end lost 2 bases, and 10 bases lay between the germline ends. Germline V gene sequence: CDR1 SGDLS, CDR2 YYNGEE. The CDR3 sequence: CASSPYSPGNTIYF. CDR3 DNA: TGTGCCAGCAGCCCCTATAGTCCTGGAAACACCATATATTTT.

This rearrangement joins TRBV20-1 to TRBJ2-3, with 8 nucleotides matching TRBD2. Germline V gene sequence: CDR1 DFQATT, CDR2 SNEGSKA (reference sequence). V lost 2 bases and J lost 0; bases outside the gene matches: 4. CDR3 length: 15 amino acids. The DNA for the CDR3 is TGCAGTGCTAGACGGGGGGGGCTTAGCACAGATACGCAGTATTTT. Translated, it gives CSARRGGLSTDTQYF.

A remark on this clonotype: The junction and the germline gene differ at one end; a read error may be behind it. V is TRBV3-1 and J is TRBJ1-6, with D possibly being TRBD1 (6 bases). The CDR3 totals 14 residues. The germline gives CDR1 LGHDT, CDR2 YNNKEL (reference sequence). CDR3 nucleotide sequence: TGTGCCAGCGGCCAAAGGGGGTATAATTCACCCCTCCACTTT. Translating it yields CASGQRGYNSPLHF.

The sample holds a few counts of this clonotype. The gene calls are TRBV7-9 and TRBJ1-2, with TRBD1 matching over 8 bases. The CDR3 extends over 12 amino acids. Germline V lookup: CDR1 SEHNR, CDR2 FQNEAQ (reference sequence). The CDR3 nucleotides read TGTCAGACAGGGGACTCCGACTATGGCTACACCTTC. It yields the protein CQTGDSDYGYTF.

Only a few counts were recorded for this clonotype. The rearrangement uses TRBV3-1 and TRBJ2-1; D remains ambiguous. The CDR3 sequence is 16 residues long. Trimming removed 0 bases from V and 3 bases from J, with 12 bases in between. Germline values: CDR1 LGHDT, CDR2 YNNKEL (reference sequence). The CDR3 bases are TGTGCCAGCAGCCAAGACCCCATTGGCGACTACAATGAGCAGTTCTTC. It is translated as CASSQDPIGDYNEQFF.